The sequence of this T cell receptor beta chain was determined in a study of OX40 agonist ivuxolimab in advanced cancers. Study-level background: Anti-PD-1, anti-PD-L1 or anti-CTLA-4 therapy given earlier was allowed, and approximately 43% had some. Study observations and caveats: Clonal expansion was seen in CD4+ and CD8+ blood T cells by week 6 at 0.1 to 3.0 mg/kg.

Concerning this clone: Its matching antigen is unknown.

CDR1 SGHAT and CDR2 FQNNGV come from the germline V gene. The CDR3 spans 15 residues. The J segment lost 2 bases and the V segment lost 5 bases, leaving 5 bases of the junction unmatched. The repertoire was sequenced with immunoSEQ multiplex PCR; TCRdb's copy has only in-frame clones and lacks some. The sample records approximately 92,000 clones, around 80% being singletons. V is TRBV11-2 and J is TRBJ2-5; 10 bases are shared with TRBD2. This receptor was obtained from an adult with an advanced solid tumor such as melanoma, head and neck, liver or kidney cancer. The input for sequencing was CD4+ or CD8+ T cells sorted from blood, taken in a trial of the OX40 agonist ivuxolimab. The CDR3 spells CASSIGLAVQETQYF. CDR3 in DNA: TGTGCCAGCAGCATCGGACTAGCGGTTCAAGAGACCCAGTACTTC.